The present T cell receptor beta chain was sequenced within a study of T cells in localized non-small cell lung cancer. Study-level points and caveats: Heterogeneity stays possible, as sequencing covered only one tumor region. Uninvolved adjacent lung showed peak T cell clonality, exceeding tumor. There was an association of higher blood T cell density with longer overall survival.

This clone has only a few counts. The antigen is not known. Data came from immunoSEQ multiplex PCR; TCRdb stores just in-frame clones and leaves some out. The top ten clones hold approximately 5.2% of a sample with approximately 61,000 clones, approximately 90% of them seen once. Germline V gives CDR1 MRHNA, CDR2 SNTAGT. This CDR3 has 14 residues. V lost 3 bases, J lost 5 bases, and 8 bases lay in between. The receptor was isolated from a woman aged 40-70 years with stage I lung adenocarcinoma. The genes are TRBV6-4 and TRBJ1-6; D remains ambiguous. Sequenced material: peripheral blood, taken before any cancer treatment. The CDR3 sequence is CASSETDHNSPLHF. For the CDR3, the DNA is TGTGCCAGCAGTGAAACGGACCATAATTCACCCCTCCACTTT.